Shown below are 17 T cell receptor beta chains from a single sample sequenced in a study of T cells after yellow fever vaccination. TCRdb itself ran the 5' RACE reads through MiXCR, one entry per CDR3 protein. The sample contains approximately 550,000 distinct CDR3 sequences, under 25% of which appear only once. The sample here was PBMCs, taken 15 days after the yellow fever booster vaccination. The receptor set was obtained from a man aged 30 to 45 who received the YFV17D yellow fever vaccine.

DNA of the CDR3: TGTGCCAGCAGCATTAGCGGGGGCTTTCAAGAGACCCAGTACTTC. It is translated as CASSISGGFQETQYF. J is TRBJ2-5 and V is TRBV11-2; 9 bases map to TRBD2. V trimming: 5 bases; J trimming: 2 bases; junction bases outside the gene matches: 6. CDR3 size: 15 residues. CDR1 and CDR2 (germline): SGHAT, FQNNGV.

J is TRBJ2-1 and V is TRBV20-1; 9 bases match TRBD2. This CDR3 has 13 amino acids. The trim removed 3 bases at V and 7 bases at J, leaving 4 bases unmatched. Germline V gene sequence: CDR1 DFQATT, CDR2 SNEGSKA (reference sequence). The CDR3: CSASELAGNEQFF. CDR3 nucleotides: TGCAGTGCTAGTGAACTAGCGGGTAATGAGCAGTTCTTC.

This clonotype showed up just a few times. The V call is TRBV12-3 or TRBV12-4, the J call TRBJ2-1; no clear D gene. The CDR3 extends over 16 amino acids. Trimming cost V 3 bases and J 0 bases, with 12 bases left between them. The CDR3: CASSFRSDPSYNEQFF. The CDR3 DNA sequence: TGTGCCAGCAGTTTTAGGTCGGACCCCTCCTACAATGAGCAGTTCTTC.

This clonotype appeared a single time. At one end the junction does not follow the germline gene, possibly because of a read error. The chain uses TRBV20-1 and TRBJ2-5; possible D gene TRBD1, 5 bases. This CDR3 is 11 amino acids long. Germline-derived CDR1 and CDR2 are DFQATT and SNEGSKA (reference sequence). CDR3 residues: CSASGQETLYF. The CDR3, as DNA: TGCAGTGCTAGCGGACAAGAGACCCTGTACTTC.

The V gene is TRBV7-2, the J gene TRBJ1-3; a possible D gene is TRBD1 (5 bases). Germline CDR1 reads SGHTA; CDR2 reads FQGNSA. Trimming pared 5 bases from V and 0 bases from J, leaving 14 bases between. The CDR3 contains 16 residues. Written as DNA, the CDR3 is TGTGCCAGCAGCGCTAGGGGACGGAACTCTGGAAACACCATATATTTT. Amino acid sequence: CASSARGRNSGNTIYF.

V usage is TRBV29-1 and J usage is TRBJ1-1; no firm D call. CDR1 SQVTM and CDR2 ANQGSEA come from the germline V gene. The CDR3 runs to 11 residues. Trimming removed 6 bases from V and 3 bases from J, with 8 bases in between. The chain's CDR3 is CSVHLDTEAFF. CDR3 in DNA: TGCAGCGTCCATCTAGACACTGAAGCTTTCTTT. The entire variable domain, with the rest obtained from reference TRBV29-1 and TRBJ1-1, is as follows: SAVISQKPSRDICQRGTSLTIQCQVDSQVTMMFWYRQQPGQSLTLIATANQGSEATYESGFVIDKFPISRPNLTFSTLTVSNMSPEDSSIYLCSVHLDTEAFFGQGTRLTVV.

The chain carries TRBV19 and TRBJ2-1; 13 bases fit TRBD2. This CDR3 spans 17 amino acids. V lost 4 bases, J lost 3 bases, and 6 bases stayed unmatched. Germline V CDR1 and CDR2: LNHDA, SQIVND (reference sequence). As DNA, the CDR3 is TGTGCCAGTAGTACTGGGACTAGCGGGATGGGCTACAATGAGCAGTTCTTC. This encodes CASSTGTSGMGYNEQFF.

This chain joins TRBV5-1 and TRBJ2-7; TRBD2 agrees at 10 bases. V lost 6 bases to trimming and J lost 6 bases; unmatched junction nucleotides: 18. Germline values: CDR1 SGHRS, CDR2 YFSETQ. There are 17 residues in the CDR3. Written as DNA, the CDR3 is TGCGCCAGCACTAAGGTAGCGGGAGGATTGATCCCAGGCGAGCAGTACTTC. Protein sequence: CASTKVAGGLIPGEQYF.

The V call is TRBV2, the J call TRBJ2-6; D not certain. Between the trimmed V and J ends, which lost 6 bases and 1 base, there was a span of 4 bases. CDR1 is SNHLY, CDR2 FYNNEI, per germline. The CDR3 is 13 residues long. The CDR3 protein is CASSASGANVLTF. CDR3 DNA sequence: TGTGCCAGCAGCGCGTCTGGGGCCAACGTCCTGACTTTC.

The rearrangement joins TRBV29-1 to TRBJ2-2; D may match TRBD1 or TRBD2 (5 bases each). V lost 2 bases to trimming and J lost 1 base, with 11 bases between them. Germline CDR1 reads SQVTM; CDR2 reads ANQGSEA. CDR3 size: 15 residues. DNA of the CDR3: TGCAGCGTTGAATCCCGGGACGTGAACACCGGGGAGCTGTTTTTT. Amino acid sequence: CSVESRDVNTGELFF.

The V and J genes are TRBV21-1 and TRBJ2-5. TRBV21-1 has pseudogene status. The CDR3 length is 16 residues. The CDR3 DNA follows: TGTGCCAGCAGCAAAGTTCAGGATGACCCTCAAGAGACCCAGTACTTC. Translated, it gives CASSKVQDDPQETQYF.

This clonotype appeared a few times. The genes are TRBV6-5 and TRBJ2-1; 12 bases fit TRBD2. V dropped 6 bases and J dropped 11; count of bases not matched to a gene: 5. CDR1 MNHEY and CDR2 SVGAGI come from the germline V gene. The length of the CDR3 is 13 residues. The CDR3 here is CASSWTSGAQQFF. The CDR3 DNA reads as TGTGCCAGCAGCTGGACTAGCGGGGCCCAGCAGTTCTTC.

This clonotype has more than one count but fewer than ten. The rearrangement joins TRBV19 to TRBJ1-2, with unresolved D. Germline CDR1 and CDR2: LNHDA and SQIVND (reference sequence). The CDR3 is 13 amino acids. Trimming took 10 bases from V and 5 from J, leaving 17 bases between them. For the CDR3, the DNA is TGTGCCACCTCGAGTAGGGCACTATATGGCTACACCTTC. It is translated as CATSSRALYGYTF.

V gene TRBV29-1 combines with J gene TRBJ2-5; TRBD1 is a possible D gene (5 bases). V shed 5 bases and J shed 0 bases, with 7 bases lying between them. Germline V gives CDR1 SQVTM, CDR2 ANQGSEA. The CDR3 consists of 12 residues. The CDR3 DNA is TGCAGCGTTTGCAGGGACCAAGAGACCCAGTACTTC. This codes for CSVCRDQETQYF.

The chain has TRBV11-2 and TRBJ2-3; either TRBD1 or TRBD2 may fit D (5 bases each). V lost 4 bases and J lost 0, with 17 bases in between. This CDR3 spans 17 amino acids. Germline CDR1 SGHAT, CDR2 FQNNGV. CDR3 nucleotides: TGTGCCAGCAGCTCCCTGGGGGACGGCGCGAGCACAGATACGCAGTATTTT. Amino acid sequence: CASSSLGDGASTDTQYF.

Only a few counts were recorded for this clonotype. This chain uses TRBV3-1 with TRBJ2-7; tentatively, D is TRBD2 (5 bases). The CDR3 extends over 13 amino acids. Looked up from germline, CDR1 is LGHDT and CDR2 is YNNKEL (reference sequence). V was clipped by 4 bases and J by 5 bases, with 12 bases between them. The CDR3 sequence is CASSPLSGNEQYF. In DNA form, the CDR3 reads TGTGCCAGCAGCCCATTAAGCGGCAACGAGCAGTACTTC.

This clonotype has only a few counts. The CDR3 sequence is CASGQGLKPQHF. DNA of the CDR3: TGTGCCAGCGGACAGGGGTTGAAGCCCCAGCATTTT. This chain joins TRBV12-3 or TRBV12-4 and TRBJ1-5; TRBD1 matches 9 bases. Trimming removed 8 bases from V and 8 bases from J; junction bases left unmatched: 4. The CDR3 contains 12 residues.